This T cell receptor beta chain was observed in a study of T-cell memory formation after mild COVID-19. General study points: There were some responding clones in pre-infection memory, which suggested that cross-reactive memory had joined.

The CDR3 spans 17 residues. Germline-derived CDR1 and CDR2 are KGHSH and LQKENI. With 3 bases clipped from V and 4 bases from J, the junction kept 10 bases outside the gene matches. Via MiXCR, TCRdb re-called the 5' RACE reads, giving one row per CDR3 protein. The repertoire consists of 130,000 to 150,000 distinct CDR3 sequences, with roughly 19% occurring once and the leading ten covering around 2.4%. A remark on this clonotype: What it recognizes is unknown.

The clonotype originates from an adult woman who had mild COVID-19 (a few samples of this study predate the infection). Cell type and time point are not known. Material for sequencing was PBMCs or a T cell subset sorted from them (not recorded which). The gene calls are TRBV18 and TRBJ2-3; TRBD1 agrees at 10 bases. The CDR3: CASSPRDRGRRADTQYF. CDR3 nucleotides: TGTGCCAGCTCACCGCGTGACAGGGGGCGCCGGGCAGATACGCAGTATTTT.